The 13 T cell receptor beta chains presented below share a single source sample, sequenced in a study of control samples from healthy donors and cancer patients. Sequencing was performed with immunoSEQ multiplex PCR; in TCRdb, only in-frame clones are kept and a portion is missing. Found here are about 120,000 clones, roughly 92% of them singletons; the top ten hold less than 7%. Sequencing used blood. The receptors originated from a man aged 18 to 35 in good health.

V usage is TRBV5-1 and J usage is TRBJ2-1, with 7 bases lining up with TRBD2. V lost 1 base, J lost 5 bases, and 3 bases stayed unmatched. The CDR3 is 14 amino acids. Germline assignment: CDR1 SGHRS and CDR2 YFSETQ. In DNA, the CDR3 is TGCGCCAGCAGCTTGAGCGGGGACGACAATGAGCAGTTCTTC. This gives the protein CASSLSGDDNEQFF.

CDR3 DNA sequence: TGCGCCAGCAGCTCCCCGAAAGACAGGGAGGGGATCTCTGGGGCCAACGTCCTGACTTTC. Amino acids: CASSSPKDREGISGANVLTF. J is TRBJ2-6 and V is TRBV5-1; D is perhaps TRBD1 or TRBD2 (7 bases each). Germline-derived CDR1 and CDR2 are SGHRS and YFSETQ. Trimming left V 3 bases short and J 0 bases short, with 22 bases between. CDR3 length: 20 amino acids.

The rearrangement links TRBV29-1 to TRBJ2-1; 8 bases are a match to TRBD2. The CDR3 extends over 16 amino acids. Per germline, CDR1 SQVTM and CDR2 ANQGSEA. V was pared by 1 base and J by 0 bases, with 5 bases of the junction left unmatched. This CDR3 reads CSVEGGGTSSYNEQFF. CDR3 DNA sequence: TGCAGCGTTGAAGGTGGGGGGACTAGCTCCTACAATGAGCAGTTCTTC.

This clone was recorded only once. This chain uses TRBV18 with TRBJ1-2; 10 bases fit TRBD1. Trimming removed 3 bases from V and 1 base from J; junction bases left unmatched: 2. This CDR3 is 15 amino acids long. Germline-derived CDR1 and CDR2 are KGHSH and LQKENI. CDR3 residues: CASSPRTGGNYGYTF. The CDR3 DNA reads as TGTGCCAGCTCACCCCGGACAGGGGGTAACTATGGCTACACCTTC.

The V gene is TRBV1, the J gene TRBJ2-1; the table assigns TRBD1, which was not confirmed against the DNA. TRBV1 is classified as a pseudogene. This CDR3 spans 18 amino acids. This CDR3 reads CTSSQESIRQGPYNEQFF. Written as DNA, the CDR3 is TGCACCAGCAGCCAAGAATCGATCCGACAGGGTCCCTACAATGAGCAGTTCTTC.

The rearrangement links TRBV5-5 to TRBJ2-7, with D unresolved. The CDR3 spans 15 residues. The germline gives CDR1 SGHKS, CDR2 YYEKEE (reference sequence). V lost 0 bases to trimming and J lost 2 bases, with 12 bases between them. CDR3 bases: TGTGCCAGCAGCTTGGTCGGCACCTTGGCCTACGAGCAGTACTTC. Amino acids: CASSLVGTLAYEQYF.

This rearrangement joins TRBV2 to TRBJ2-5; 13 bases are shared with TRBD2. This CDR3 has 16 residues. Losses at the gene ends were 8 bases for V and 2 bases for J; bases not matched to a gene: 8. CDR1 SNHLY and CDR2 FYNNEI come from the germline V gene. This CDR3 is CASCPLLAGGQETQYF. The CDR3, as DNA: TGTGCCAGCTGCCCACTACTAGCGGGGGGGCAAGAGACCCAGTACTTC.

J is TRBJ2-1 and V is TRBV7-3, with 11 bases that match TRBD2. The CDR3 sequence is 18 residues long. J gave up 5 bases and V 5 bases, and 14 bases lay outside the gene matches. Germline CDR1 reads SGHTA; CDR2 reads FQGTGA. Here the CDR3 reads CASSPPSGGPGADNEQFF. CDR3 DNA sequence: TGTGCCAGCAGCCCCCCTAGCGGGGGGCCGGGGGCCGACAATGAGCAGTTCTTC.

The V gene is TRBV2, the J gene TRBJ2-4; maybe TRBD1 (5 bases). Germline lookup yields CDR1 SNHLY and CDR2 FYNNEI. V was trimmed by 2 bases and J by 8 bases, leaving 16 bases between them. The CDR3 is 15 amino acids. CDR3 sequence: CASSEQGTITDIQYF. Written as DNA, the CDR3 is TGTGCCAGCAGTGAACAGGGCACAATCACGGACATTCAGTACTTC.

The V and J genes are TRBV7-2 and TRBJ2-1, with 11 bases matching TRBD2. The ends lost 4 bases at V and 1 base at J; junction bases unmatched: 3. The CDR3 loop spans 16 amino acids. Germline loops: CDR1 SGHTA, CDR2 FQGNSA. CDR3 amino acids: CASSSSSGGSYNEQFF. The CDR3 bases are TGTGCCAGCAGCTCTTCTAGCGGGGGGTCCTACAATGAGCAGTTCTTC.

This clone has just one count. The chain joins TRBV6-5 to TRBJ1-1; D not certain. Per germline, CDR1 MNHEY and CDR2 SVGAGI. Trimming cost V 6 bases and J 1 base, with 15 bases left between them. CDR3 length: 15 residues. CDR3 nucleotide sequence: TGTGCCAGCAGGGTCGGATCCAGCCCGAACACTGAAGCTTTCTTT. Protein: CASRVGSSPNTEAFF.

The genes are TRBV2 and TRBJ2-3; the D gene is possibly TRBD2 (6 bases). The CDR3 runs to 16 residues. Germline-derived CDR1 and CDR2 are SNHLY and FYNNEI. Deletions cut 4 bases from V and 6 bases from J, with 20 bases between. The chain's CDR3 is CASSAIDRAGYDTQYF. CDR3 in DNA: TGTGCCAGCAGTGCAATTGATCGGGCGGGGTATGATACGCAGTATTTT.

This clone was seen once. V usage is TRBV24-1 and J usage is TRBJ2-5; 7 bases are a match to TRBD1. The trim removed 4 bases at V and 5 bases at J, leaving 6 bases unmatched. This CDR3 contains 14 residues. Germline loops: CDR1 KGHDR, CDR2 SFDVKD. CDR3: CATSDFDREETQYF. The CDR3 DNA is TGTGCCACCAGTGACTTCGACAGGGAGGAGACCCAGTACTTC.